These 10 T cell receptor beta chains share one sample of origin, sequenced in a study of human T cells and chemical hapten exposure. A single record per CDR3 protein comes from TCRdb applying MiXCR to the RACE reads. This sample has about 82,000 distinct CDR3 sequences, with 6% to 8.5% found just once. Time point given: patch test 2, 6 weeks after DPC sensitization. Treatment defined: therapeutic diphenylcyclopropenone sensitization with weekly scalp DPC. Specimen: whole blood, collected in connection with sensitization to the hapten diphenylcyclopropenone (DPC). The source is a woman in her 30s with alopecia areata. Some clones in this sample may be carry-over from other donors' samples.

This clonotype has only a few counts. The rearrangement uses TRBV2 and TRBJ1-2; perhaps TRBD1 as D (6 bases). Germline V gene lookup returns CDR1 SNHLY and CDR2 FYNNEI. The CDR3 consists of 14 residues. The DNA for the CDR3 is TGTGCAACAATAGGAACAGGGAGAAGCTATGGCTACACCTTC. This gives the protein CATIGTGRSYGYTF.

This clonotype has a count of ten or more. This chain connects TRBV10-3 to TRBJ2-3; 16 bases fit TRBD2. CDR3 length equals 16 residues. The V segment lost 11 bases and the J segment 4 bases; nucleotides outside the gene matches: 9. CDR1 is ENHRY, CDR2 SYGVKD, per germline. Here the CDR3 DNA reads TGTGCCGCCGGGACTAGCGGGGGGGCTCCTCCAGATACGCAGTATTTT. Its protein product is CAAGTSGGAPPDTQYF.

The chain employs TRBV27 and TRBJ1-1; no clear D gene. Germline CDR1 reads MNHEY; CDR2 reads SMNVEV (reference sequence). The CDR3 runs to 16 residues. V was pared by 6 bases and J by 2 bases, with 19 bases between. Here the CDR3 reads CASSPLLGSSNTEAFF. The CDR3 DNA reads TGTGCCAGCAGCCCGTTGCTCGGCAGCTCTAACACTGAAGCTTTCTTT.

This clonotype was observed many times. The chain has TRBV18 and TRBJ1-6, with unresolved D. CDR3 length equals 18 residues. Germline V gene lookup returns CDR1 KGHSH and CDR2 LQKENI. V lost 4 bases and J 6 bases, leaving 22 bases between the germline ends. In DNA, the CDR3 is TGTGCCAGCTCACTAACGACGGACCCGTGGGCGAGTAATTCACCCCTCCACTTT. This gives the protein CASSLTTDPWASNSPLHF.

This clonotype appeared many times. The chain carries TRBV14 and TRBJ1-2, with 7 bases that match TRBD1. V gave up 0 bases and J gave up 4 bases; unmatched junction bases: 14. The CDR3 runs 18 residues. CDR1 is SGHDN, CDR2 FVKESK, per germline. The CDR3 nucleotides read TGTGCCAGCAGCCAAGATCGGAGGGGGCGAGGATTGGGCTATGGCTACACCTTC. It yields the protein CASSQDRRGRGLGYGYTF.

There are a few counts of this clonotype. The chain is built from TRBV5-1 and TRBJ2-2; 10 positions match TRBD1. The CDR3 has 15 amino acids. V trimming: 4 bases; J trimming: 4 bases; junction bases outside the gene matches: 4. Per the germline V gene, CDR1 is SGHRS and CDR2 is YFSETQ. CDR3 protein: CASSRRDRGTGELFF. DNA of the CDR3: TGCGCCAGCAGCCGGCGGGACAGGGGCACCGGGGAGCTGTTTTTT.

The chain recombines TRBV6-6 with TRBJ2-3; TRBD2 aligns across 8 bases. V shed 2 bases and J 0 bases; nucleotides not matched to a gene: 4. Germline V lookup: CDR1 MNHNY, CDR2 SVGAGI (reference sequence). CDR3 length equals 16 residues. CDR3 loop: CASSYGSGVSTDTQYF. In nucleotides, the CDR3 is TGTGCCAGCAGTTACGGTAGCGGGGTTAGCACAGATACGCAGTATTTT.

The rearrangement links TRBV10-3 to TRBJ1-2; TRBD1 matches 7 bases. Germline CDR1 is ENHRY and CDR2 is SYGVKD. This CDR3 has 12 amino acids. The V and J ends lost 11 bases and 2 bases, in that order; junction bases with no gene match: 5. CDR3 sequence reads: CAVQGGNYGYTF. CDR3 coding DNA: TGTGCCGTTCAGGGGGGGAACTATGGCTACACCTTC.

The chain recombines TRBV27 with TRBJ2-1; D call uncertain. This CDR3 region has 13 residues. The V end was cut by 0 bases, the J end by 13 bases, with 13 bases between. Per germline, CDR1 MNHEY and CDR2 SMNVEV (reference sequence). CDR3 amino acids: CASSLSGRSLQFF. DNA of the CDR3: TGTGCCAGCAGTTTATCAGGCAGGTCTCTACAGTTCTTC.

This clonotype was detected many times. The chain joins TRBV27 to TRBJ1-5; 8 positions match TRBD1. The junction had 8 bases not matched to a gene; V was cut back by 8 bases and J by 5 bases. CDR1 and CDR2 (germline): MNHEY, SMNVEV (reference sequence). This CDR3 comprises 14 residues. CDR3 DNA: TGTGCCAGCGGTAAACAGGGGGACGATCAGCCCCAGCATTTT. Its translation: CASGKQGDDQPQHF.